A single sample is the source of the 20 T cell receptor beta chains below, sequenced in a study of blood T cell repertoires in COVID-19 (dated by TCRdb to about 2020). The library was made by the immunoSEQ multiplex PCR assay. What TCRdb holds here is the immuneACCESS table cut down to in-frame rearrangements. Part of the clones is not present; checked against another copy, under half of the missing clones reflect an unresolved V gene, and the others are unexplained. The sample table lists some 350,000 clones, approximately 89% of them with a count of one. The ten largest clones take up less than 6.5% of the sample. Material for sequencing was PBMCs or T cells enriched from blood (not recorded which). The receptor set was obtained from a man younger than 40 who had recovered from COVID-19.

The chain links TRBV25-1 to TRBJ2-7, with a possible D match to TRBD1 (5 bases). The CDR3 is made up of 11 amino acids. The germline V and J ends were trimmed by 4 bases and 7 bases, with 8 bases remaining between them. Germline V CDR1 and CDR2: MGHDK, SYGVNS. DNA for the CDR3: TGTGCCAGCAGTGTAGGGGATGAGCAGTACTTC. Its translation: CASSVGDEQYF.

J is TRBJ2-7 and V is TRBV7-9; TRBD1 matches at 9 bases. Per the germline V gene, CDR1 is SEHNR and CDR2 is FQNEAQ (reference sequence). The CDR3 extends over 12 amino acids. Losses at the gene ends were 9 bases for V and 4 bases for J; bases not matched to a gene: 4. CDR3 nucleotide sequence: TGTGCCAGTCGGGACAGGGATTACGAGCAGTACTTC. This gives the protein CASRDRDYEQYF.

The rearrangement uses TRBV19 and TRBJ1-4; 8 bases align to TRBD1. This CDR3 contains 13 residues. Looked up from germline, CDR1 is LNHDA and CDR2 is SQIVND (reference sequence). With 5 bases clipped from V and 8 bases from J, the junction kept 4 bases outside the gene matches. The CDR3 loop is CASSPGGLEKLFF. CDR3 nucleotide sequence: TGTGCCAGTAGTCCAGGGGGCTTGGAAAAACTGTTTTTT.

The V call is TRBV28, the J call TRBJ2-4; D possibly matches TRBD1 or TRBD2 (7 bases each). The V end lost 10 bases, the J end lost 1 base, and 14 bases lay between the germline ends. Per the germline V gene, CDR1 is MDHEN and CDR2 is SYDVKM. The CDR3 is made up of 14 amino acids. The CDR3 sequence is CATRGGEAKNIQYF. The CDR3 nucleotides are TGTGCCACCAGGGGGGGGGAGGCCAAAAACATTCAGTACTTC.

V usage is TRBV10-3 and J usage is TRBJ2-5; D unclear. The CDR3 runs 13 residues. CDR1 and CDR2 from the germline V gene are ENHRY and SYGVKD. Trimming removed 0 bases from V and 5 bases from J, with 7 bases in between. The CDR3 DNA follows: TGTGCCATCAGTGAGTCCCCGGAGGAGACCCAGTACTTC. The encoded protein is CAISESPEETQYF.

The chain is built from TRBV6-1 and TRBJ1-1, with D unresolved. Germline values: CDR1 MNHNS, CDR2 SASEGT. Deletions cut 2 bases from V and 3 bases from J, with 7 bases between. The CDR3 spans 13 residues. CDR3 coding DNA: TGTGCCAGCAGTGAAAGGAGGGACACTGAAGCTTTCTTT. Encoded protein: CASSERRDTEAFF.

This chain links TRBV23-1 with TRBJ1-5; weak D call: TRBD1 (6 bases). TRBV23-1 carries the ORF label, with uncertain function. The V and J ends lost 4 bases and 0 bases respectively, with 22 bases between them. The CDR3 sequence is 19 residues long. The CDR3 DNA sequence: TGCGCCAGCAGTCTAGCCAGGGGAGTAAGGGGATATAGCAATCAGCCCCAGCATTTT. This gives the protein CASSLARGVRGYSNQPQHF.

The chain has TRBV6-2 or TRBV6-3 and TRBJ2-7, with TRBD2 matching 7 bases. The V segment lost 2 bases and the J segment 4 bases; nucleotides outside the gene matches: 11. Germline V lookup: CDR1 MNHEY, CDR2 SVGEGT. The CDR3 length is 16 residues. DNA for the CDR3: TGTGCCAGCAGTTACGGGGCTAGCGGATGGGGGTACGAGCAGTACTTC. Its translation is CASSYGASGWGYEQYF.

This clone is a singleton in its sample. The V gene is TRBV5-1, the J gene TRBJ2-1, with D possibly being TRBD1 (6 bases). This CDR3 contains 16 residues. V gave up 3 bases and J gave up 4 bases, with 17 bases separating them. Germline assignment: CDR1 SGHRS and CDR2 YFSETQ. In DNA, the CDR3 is TGCGCCAGCAGCTCGGACAGCGACGGGGCTTACAATGAGCAGTTCTTC. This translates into CASSSDSDGAYNEQFF. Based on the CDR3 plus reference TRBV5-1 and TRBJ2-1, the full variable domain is KAGVTQTPRYLIKTRGQQVTLSCSPISGHRSVSWYQQTPGQGLQFLFEYFSETQRNKGNFPGRFSGRQFSNSRSEMNVSTLELGDSALYLCASSSDSDGAYNEQFFGPGTRLTVL.

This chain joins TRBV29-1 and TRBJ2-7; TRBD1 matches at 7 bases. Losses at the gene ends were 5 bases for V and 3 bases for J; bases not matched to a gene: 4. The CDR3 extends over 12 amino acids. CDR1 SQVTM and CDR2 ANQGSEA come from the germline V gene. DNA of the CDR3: TGCAGCGTTCTCCGGGACAGCTACGAGCAGTACTTC. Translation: CSVLRDSYEQYF.

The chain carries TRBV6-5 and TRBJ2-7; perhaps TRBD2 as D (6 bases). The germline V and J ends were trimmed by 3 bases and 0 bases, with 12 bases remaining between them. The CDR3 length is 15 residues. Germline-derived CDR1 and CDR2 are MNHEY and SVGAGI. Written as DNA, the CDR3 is TGTGCCAGCAGTTATTTGGGGGGAAGCTCCTACGAGCAGTACTTC. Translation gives CASSYLGGSSYEQYF.

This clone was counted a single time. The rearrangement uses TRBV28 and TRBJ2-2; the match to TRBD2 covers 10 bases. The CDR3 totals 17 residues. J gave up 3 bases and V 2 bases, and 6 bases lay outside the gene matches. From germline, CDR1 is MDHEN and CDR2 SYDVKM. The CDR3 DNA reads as TGTGCCAGCAGTTTACCAGCGGGGGGGCTTGACACCGGGGAGCTGTTTTTT. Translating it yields CASSLPAGGLDTGELFF.

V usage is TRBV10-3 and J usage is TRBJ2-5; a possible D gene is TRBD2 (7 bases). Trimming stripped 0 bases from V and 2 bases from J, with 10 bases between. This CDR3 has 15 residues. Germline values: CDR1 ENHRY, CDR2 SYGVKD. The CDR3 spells CAISESAGAQETQYF. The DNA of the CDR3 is TGTGCCATCAGTGAGTCGGCGGGGGCTCAAGAGACCCAGTACTTC.

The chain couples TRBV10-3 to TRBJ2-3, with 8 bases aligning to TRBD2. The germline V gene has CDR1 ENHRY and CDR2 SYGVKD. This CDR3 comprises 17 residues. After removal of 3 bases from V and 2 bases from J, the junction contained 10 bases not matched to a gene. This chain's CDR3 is CAISDRGGGVTTDTQYF. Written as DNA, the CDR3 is TGTGCCATCAGTGATCGGGGGGGCGGAGTCACCACAGATACGCAGTATTTT.

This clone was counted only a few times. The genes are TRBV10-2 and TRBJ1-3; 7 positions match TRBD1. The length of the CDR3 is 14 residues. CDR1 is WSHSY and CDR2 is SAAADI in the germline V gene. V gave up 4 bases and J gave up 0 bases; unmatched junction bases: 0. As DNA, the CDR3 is TGCGCCAGCAGTGGGACAGGCTCTGGAAACACCATATATTTT. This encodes CASSGTGSGNTIYF.

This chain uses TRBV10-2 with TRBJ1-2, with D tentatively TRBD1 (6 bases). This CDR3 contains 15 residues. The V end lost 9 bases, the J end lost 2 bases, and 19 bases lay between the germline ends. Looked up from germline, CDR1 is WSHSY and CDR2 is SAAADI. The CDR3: CASSEPRGGNYGYTF. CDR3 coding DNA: TGCGCCAGTTCTGAACCCAGAGGGGGAAACTATGGCTACACCTTC.

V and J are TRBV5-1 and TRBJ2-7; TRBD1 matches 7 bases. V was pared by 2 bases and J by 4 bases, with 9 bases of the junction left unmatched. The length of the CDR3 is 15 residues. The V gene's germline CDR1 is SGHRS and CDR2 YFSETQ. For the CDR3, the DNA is TGCGCCAGCAGCTTCGTCCCAGGGGGTCAATACGAGCAGTACTTC. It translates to CASSFVPGGQYEQYF. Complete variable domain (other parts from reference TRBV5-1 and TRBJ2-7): KAGVTQTPRYLIKTRGQQVTLSCSPISGHRSVSWYQQTPGQGLQFLFEYFSETQRNKGNFPGRFSGRQFSNSRSEMNVSTLELGDSALYLCASSFVPGGQYEQYFGPGTRLTVT.

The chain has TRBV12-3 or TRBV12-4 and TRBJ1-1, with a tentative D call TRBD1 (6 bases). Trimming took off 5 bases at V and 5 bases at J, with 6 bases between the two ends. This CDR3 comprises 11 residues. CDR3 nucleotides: TGTGCCAGCAGTCAGGGGACTGAAGCTTTCTTT. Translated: CASSQGTEAFF.

The CDR3 nucleotides are TGTGCCAGCAGCTACCTCGGACTAGCGGGGACAGAGACCCAGTACTTC. It yields the protein CASSYLGLAGTETQYF. The genes are TRBV13 and TRBJ2-5, with 12 bases that match TRBD2. Germline V lookup: CDR1 PRHDT, CDR2 FYEKMQ (reference sequence). This CDR3 spans 16 amino acids. V shed 4 bases, J shed 4 bases, and the junction held 7 bases outside the gene matches.

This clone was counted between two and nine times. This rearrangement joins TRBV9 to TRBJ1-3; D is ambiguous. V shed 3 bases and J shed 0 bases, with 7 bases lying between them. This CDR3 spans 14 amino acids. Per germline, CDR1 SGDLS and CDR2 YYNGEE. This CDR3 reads CASSERSSGNTIYF. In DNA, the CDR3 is TGTGCCAGCAGCGAGCGCAGCTCTGGAAACACCATATATTTT.